The following is a T cell receptor (beta chain) sequence with its context. Its antigen is undetermined. The data are from a study of cytomegalovirus exposure and HLA in healthy donors. About the research overall: Unique TCRs from HLA-typed donors, 75 million to 100 million of them, were held in an early data release.

Whole-study findings and limits: CMV antigen specificity was confirmed in vitro for three CMV-associated chains. Only CMV serostatus was available as immune exposure information.

Healthy donors of bone marrow made up the group. PCR primers comprised 60 Vbeta and 13 Jbeta primers. The repertoire was sequenced with immunoSEQ multiplex PCR; TCRdb's copy has only in-frame clones and lacks some. The specimen's table records approximately 200,000 clones. Per the germline V gene, CDR1 is LNHDA and CDR2 is SQIVND (reference sequence). The CDR3 is 15 residues long. Trimming removed 6 bases from V and 4 bases from J; junction bases left unmatched: 7. The rearrangement links TRBV19 to TRBJ1-5; TRBD1 matches at 9 bases. The TCR comes from a boy aged 10-17 years in good health and CMV-seronegative. Source material: PBMCs. The CDR3 nucleotides are TGTGCCAGTAGAACGGGACAGGGTCGTAATCAGCCCCAGCATTTT. Its translation: CASRTGQGRNQPQHF.